The present entry profiles one TCR beta chain with its context. Its cognate antigen is unknown. One entry per CDR3 protein, called by TCRdb with MiXCR from the reads. The sample consists of around 310,000 distinct CDR3 sequences, 25% to 35% of them appearing once. The data were obtained in a study of T cell repertoires in cytomegalovirus infection. For the study at large: From public TCR beta signatures came an indication of both CMV infection and matching HLA type.

This CDR3 is built from 16 residues. CDR1 is MDHEN and CDR2 is SYDVKM in the germline V gene. Trimming removed 5 bases at V and 1 base at J, with 15 bases between. The material was cultured PBMCs, obtained from culture after CMV antigen stimulation. This chain connects TRBV28 to TRBJ1-5; D is possibly TRBD1 (5 bases). This TCR came from a human donor in good health (CMV status not recorded). Some clones in this sample may be carry-over from other donors' samples. The CDR3 bases are TGTGCCAGCAGTCCATTTCACTACAGGAGCAATCAGCCCCAGCATTTT. It translates to CASSPFHYRSNQPQHF.